Given below is one T cell receptor beta chain in context. These data are taken from a study of T-cell reconstitution after alpha-beta-depleted transplantation in children. Molecular barcoding with unique molecular identifiers was used for the TCRbeta library. A single record per CDR3 protein comes from TCRdb applying MiXCR to the PCR reads. The sample holds 450,000 to 600,000 distinct CDR3 sequences, roughly 18% seen once. The origin of this receptor is a human donor who donated a stem cell graft to a child with acute lymphoblastic leukemia. The source was PBMCs from the stem cell graft donor, collected from the stem cell graft.

The CDR3 sequence is CASSQGTSRPKDTQYF. CDR3 in DNA: TGTGCCAGCAGCCAAGGTACCAGCAGACCAAAGGATACGCAGTATTTT. The rearrangement joins TRBV14 to TRBJ2-3; D not certain. Trimming left V 1 base short and J 6 bases short, with 17 bases between. In germline, CDR1 is SGHDN, CDR2 FVKESK. The CDR3 runs 16 residues.